This T cell receptor beta chain was recorded in a study of T-cell memory formation after mild COVID-19. Study-wide background: TCR clusters mostly belonged to single donors.

In the case of this clonotype: The antigen is undetermined.

Study outcomes and limitations: Cross-reactive memory seemingly joined, as some responding clones were found in pre-infection memory. CM and EM subsets held most contracting CD4+ clones; EMRA held CD8+ ones.

The 5'RACE method, run with constant-segment primers, produced TCR alpha and TCR beta cDNA libraries (carrying sample barcodes and UMIs). TCRdb called the 5' RACE reads again in MiXCR, with one record for every CDR3 protein. This sample has a few hundred thousand distinct CDR3 sequences, with about 23% found just once. The germline gives CDR1 SGHTA, CDR2 FQGNSA. This CDR3 spans 14 amino acids. V lost 4 bases, J lost 4 bases, and 12 bases lay in between. The TCR comes from an adult woman who had mild COVID-19 (a few samples of this study predate the infection). Cell type and time point are not known. J is TRBJ2-3 and V is TRBV7-2; D is unresolved. The sample consisted of PBMCs or a T cell subset sorted from them (not recorded which). The CDR3 nucleotides are TGTGCCAGCAGCTCATTCACTTACGCAGATACGCAGTATTTT. It is translated as CASSSFTYADTQYF.